A selection of T cell receptor beta chains follows, all from one sample in a study of T cells in Graves' hyperthyroidism and ophthalmopathy. Via MiXCR, TCRdb re-called the multiplex PCR reads, giving one row per CDR3 protein. The table records roughly 380,000 distinct CDR3 sequences, roughly 13% of them present only once. Sequenced sample: blood. These receptors were obtained from a woman younger than 30 with Graves' hyperthyroidism. Each CDR3 is given with its conserved first and last residue. D genes are given only for firm matches. Some rows mark clone size as missing; the rest say once, few, many or name a class of expanded clone.

v_gene: TRBV19; d_gene: -; abundance: -; j_gene: TRBJ1-1; CDR3aa: CASSIPGSRNTEAFF; CDR3nt: TGTGCCAGTAGTATTCCGGGCTCCCGGAACACTGAAGCTTTCTTT
v_gene: TRBV27; d_gene: TRBD2; abundance: few; j_gene: TRBJ2-3; CDR3aa: CASSLASGSLQDTQYF; CDR3nt: TGTGCCAGCAGTTTAGCCAGCGGGAGTCTTCAAGATACGCAGTATTTT
v_gene: TRBV28; d_gene: TRBD1; abundance: -; j_gene: TRBJ2-3; CDR3aa: CASMMTGTGTDTQYF; CDR3nt: TGTGCCAGCATGATGACCGGGACAGGCACAGATACGCAGTATTTT
v_gene: TRBV24-1; d_gene: TRBD1; abundance: many; j_gene: TRBJ2-7; CDR3aa: CATSDSTGTGYGEQYF; CDR3nt: TGTGCCACCAGTGATTCAACCGGGACAGGGTATGGCGAGCAGTACTTC
v_gene: TRBV3-1; d_gene: TRBD1; abundance: many; j_gene: TRBJ2-2; CDR3aa: CASSQEQGPGELFF; CDR3nt: TGTGCCAGCAGCCAGGAACAGGGGCCCGGGGAGCTGTTTTTT
v_gene: TRBV20-1; d_gene: -; abundance: -; j_gene: TRBJ2-1; CDR3aa: CSARDWGGGHNEQFF; CDR3nt: TGCAGTGCTAGAGATTGGGGGGGCGGGCACAATGAGCAGTTCTTC
v_gene: TRBV5-1; d_gene: TRBD1; abundance: few; j_gene: TRBJ2-7; CDR3aa: CASSFDRGVYEQYF; CDR3nt: TGCGCCAGCAGCTTCGACAGGGGCGTGTACGAGCAGTACTTC
v_gene: TRBV5-4; d_gene: -; abundance: few; j_gene: TRBJ2-3; CDR3aa: CASSTALSSTDTQYF; CDR3nt: TGTGCCAGCAGCACCGCCCTCTCTAGCACAGATACGCAGTATTTT
v_gene: TRBV2; d_gene: -; abundance: many; j_gene: TRBJ1-2; CDR3aa: CASNPDRTNYGYTF; CDR3nt: TGTGCCAGCAACCCCGACAGGACTAACTATGGCTACACCTTC
v_gene: TRBV18; d_gene: TRBD2; abundance: few; j_gene: TRBJ2-1; CDR3aa: CASSPSGLAGGYNEQFF; CDR3nt: TGTGCCAGCTCACCGTCGGGACTAGCGGGCGGTTACAATGAGCAGTTCTTC
v_gene: TRBV28; d_gene: -; abundance: many; j_gene: TRBJ2-3; CDR3aa: CATALGTDTQYF; CDR3nt: TGTGCCACCGCGTTGGGGACAGATACGCAGTATTTT
v_gene: TRBV7-3; d_gene: -; abundance: few; j_gene: TRBJ2-6; CDR3aa: CASSDPGSYSGANVLTF; CDR3nt: TGTGCCAGCAGCGACCCGGGATCTTACTCTGGGGCCAACGTCCTGACTTTC
v_gene: TRBV19; d_gene: TRBD1; abundance: few; j_gene: TRBJ1-1; CDR3aa: CASSIGGQERGTEAFF; CDR3nt: TGTGCCAGTAGTATAGGGGGACAGGAGAGGGGCACTGAAGCTTTCTTT
v_gene: TRBV29-1; d_gene: TRBD2; abundance: few; j_gene: TRBJ2-2; CDR3aa: CSGERERTGELFF; CDR3nt: TGCAGCGGGGAGCGGGAGCGCACCGGGGAGCTGTTTTTT
v_gene: TRBV29-1; d_gene: -; abundance: many; j_gene: TRBJ1-1; CDR3aa: CSVEAHLNTEAFF; CDR3nt: TGCAGCGTTGAGGCACATCTGAACACTGAAGCTTTCTTT
v_gene: TRBV6-1; d_gene: -; abundance: many; j_gene: TRBJ2-2; CDR3aa: CASSEGRAANTGELFF; CDR3nt: TGTGCCAGCAGTGAAGGACGGGCGGCGAACACCGGGGAGCTGTTTTTT
v_gene: TRBV10-3; d_gene: -; abundance: few; j_gene: TRBJ1-3; CDR3aa: CAIRADGSSGNTIYF; CDR3nt: TGTGCCATCCGGGCCGACGGTAGCTCTGGAAACACCATATATTTT
v_gene: TRBV27; d_gene: -; abundance: many; j_gene: TRBJ2-3; CDR3aa: CASSRTRTPRDTQYF; CDR3nt: TGTGCCAGCAGTCGTACACGGACCCCCAGAGATACGCAGTATTTT
v_gene: TRBV6-1; d_gene: TRBD1; abundance: few; j_gene: TRBJ2-7; CDR3aa: CASSSRTGGARFYEQYF; CDR3nt: TGTGCCAGCAGTTCCCGGACAGGGGGCGCCCGGTTCTACGAGCAGTACTTC
v_gene: TRBV6-1; d_gene: -; abundance: many; j_gene: TRBJ2-1; CDR3aa: CASSLQWSSYNEQFF; CDR3nt: TGTGCCAGCAGCCTACAGTGGAGCTCCTACAATGAGCAGTTCTTC
v_gene: TRBV7-6; d_gene: -; abundance: many; j_gene: TRBJ2-7; CDR3aa: CASSWSVGSSYEQYF; CDR3nt: TGTGCCAGCAGCTGGTCGGTAGGGAGCTCCTACGAGCAGTACTTC
v_gene: TRBV20-1; d_gene: TRBD1; abundance: many; j_gene: TRBJ2-7; CDR3aa: CSARSGTGSYEQYF; CDR3nt: TGCAGTGCTAGGTCCGGGACAGGGTCCTACGAGCAGTACTTC
v_gene: TRBV6-5; d_gene: TRBD1; abundance: many; j_gene: TRBJ2-1; CDR3aa: CASSYGTVYNEQFF; CDR3nt: TGTGCCAGCAGTTACGGGACAGTCTACAATGAGCAGTTCTTC
v_gene: TRBV12-3/TRBV12-4; d_gene: TRBD2; abundance: many; j_gene: TRBJ2-7; CDR3aa: CASSPASGGTYEQYF; CDR3nt: TGTGCCAGCAGCCCGGCCAGCGGGGGAACCTACGAGCAGTACTTC
v_gene: TRBV20-1; d_gene: -; abundance: many; j_gene: TRBJ2-3; CDR3aa: CSALRSGAADTQYF; CDR3nt: TGCAGTGCTCTGCGGTCCGGGGCCGCAGATACGCAGTATTTT
v_gene: TRBV27; d_gene: -; abundance: many; j_gene: TRBJ1-1; CDR3aa: CASKPGLLNTEAFF; CDR3nt: TGTGCCAGCAAACCGGGACTCTTGAACACTGAAGCTTTCTTT
v_gene: TRBV7-2; d_gene: TRBD1; abundance: many; j_gene: TRBJ1-4; CDR3aa: CASSRDRVSNEKLFF; CDR3nt: TGTGCCAGCAGCCGGGACAGGGTGTCTAATGAAAAACTGTTTTTT
v_gene: TRBV7-2; d_gene: -; abundance: -; j_gene: TRBJ2-1; CDR3aa: CASRTYPTGIPYNEQFF; CDR3nt: TGTGCCAGCAGAACATACCCTACAGGGATCCCTTACAATGAGCAGTTCTTC
v_gene: TRBV20-1; d_gene: -; abundance: many; j_gene: TRBJ2-5; CDR3aa: CSARDYGGVQETQYF; CDR3nt: TGCAGTGCTAGAGATTATGGCGGAGTCCAAGAGACCCAGTACTTC
v_gene: TRBV3-1; d_gene: -; abundance: few; j_gene: TRBJ2-2; CDR3aa: CASSHTGEGSGELFF; CDR3nt: TGTGCCAGCAGCCATACAGGGGAGGGGTCCGGGGAGCTGTTTTTT
v_gene: TRBV4-1; d_gene: -; abundance: -; j_gene: TRBJ1-1; CDR3aa: CASSQPDRDNTEAFF; CDR3nt: TGCGCCAGCAGCCAACCAGACAGAGACAACACTGAAGCTTTCTTT
v_gene: TRBV30; d_gene: TRBD2; abundance: -; j_gene: TRBJ2-7; CDR3aa: CAWSGWGGAYEQYF; CDR3nt: TGTGCCTGGAGTGGTTGGGGGGGAGCCTACGAGCAGTACTTC
v_gene: TRBV6-2/TRBV6-3; d_gene: TRBD2; abundance: many; j_gene: TRBJ2-1; CDR3aa: CASSYWGLAGNNEQFF; CDR3nt: TGTGCCAGCAGTTACTGGGGACTAGCGGGGAACAATGAGCAGTTCTTC